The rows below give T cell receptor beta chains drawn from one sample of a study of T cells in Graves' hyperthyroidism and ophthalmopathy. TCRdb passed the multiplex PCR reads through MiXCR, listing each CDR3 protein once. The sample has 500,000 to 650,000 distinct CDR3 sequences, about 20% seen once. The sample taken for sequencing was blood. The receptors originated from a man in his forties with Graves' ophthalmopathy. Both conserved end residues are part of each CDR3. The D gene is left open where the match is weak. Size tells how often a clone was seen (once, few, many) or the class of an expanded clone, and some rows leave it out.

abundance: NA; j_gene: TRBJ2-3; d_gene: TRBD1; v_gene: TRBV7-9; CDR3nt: TGTGCCAGCAGCTTGACAGGGGCCCCTATGAATACGCAGTATTTT; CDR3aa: CASSLTGAPMNTQYF
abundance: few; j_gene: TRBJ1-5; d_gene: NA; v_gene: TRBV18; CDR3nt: TGTGCCAGCTCACACAGGGATAGCAATCAGCCCCAGCATTTT; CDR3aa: CASSHRDSNQPQHF
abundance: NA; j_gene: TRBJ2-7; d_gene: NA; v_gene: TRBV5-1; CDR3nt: TGCGCCAGCAGCTTGGCCGGCTCCCACAACTACGAGCAGTACTTC; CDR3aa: CASSLAGSHNYEQYF
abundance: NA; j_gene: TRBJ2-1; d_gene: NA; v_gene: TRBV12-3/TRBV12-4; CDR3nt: TGTGCCAGCAGTTTAGGCCCCGCGTGGAGTGGGCAGTTCTTC; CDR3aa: CASSLGPAWSGQFF
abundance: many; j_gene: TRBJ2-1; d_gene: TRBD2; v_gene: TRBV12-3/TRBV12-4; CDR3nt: TGTGCCAGCAATATAGGGATTAGCGGGAGCTCCTACAATGAGCAGTTCTTC; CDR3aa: CASNIGISGSSYNEQFF
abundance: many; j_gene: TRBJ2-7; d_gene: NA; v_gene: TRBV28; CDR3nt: TGTGCCAGCAGTTTCCACGGCGCGGGTAGCTCCTACGAGCAGTACTTC; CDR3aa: CASSFHGAGSSYEQYF
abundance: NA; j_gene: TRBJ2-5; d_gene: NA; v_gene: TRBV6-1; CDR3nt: TGTGCCAGCAGTGTGTACAAACAAGAGACCCAGTACTTC; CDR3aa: CASSVYKQETQYF
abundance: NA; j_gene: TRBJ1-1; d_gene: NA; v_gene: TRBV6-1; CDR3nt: TGTGCCAGCACTATGACAGGCGGGAACACTGAAGCTTTCTTT; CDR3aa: CASTMTGGNTEAFF
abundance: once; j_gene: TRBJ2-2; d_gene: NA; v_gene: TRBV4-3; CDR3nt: TGCGCCAGCAGCCAAGAAAGGGTACAGTGGGCGGGCACCGGGGAGCTGTTTTTT; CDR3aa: CASSQERVQWAGTGELFF
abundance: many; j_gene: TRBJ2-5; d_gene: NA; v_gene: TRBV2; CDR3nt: TGTGCCAGCACCCCCTCGGCGGAGACCCAGTACTTC; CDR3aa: CASTPSAETQYF
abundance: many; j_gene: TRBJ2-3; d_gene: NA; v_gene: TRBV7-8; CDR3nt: TGTGCCAGCAGCCCCGATAGGGGGGCGCGTACAGATACGCAGTATTTT; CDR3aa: CASSPDRGARTDTQYF
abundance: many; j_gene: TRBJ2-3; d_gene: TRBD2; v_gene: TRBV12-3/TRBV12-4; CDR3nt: TGTGCCAGCAGCCCGAGCGGGAGTGGGACAGATACGCAGTATTTT; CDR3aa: CASSPSGSGTDTQYF
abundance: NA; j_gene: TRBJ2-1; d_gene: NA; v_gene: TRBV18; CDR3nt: TGTGCCAGCTCACCAAGGCGGACTACTGAGCAGTTCTTC; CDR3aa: CASSPRRTTEQFF
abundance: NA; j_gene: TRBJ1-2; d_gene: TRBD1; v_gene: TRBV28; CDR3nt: TGTGCCAGCAGCTTAGAGACAGGGCGAGGCTACACCTTC; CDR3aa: CASSLETGRGYTF
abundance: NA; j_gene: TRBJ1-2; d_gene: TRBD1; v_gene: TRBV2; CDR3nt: TGTGCCAGCGAGGGGGGGACAGGGGCTTATGGCTACACCTTC; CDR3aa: CASEGGTGAYGYTF
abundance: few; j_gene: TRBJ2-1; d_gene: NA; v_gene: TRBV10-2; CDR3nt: TGCGCCAGCAAAGACGGGGGATCATACAATGAGCAGTTCTTC; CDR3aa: CASKDGGSYNEQFF
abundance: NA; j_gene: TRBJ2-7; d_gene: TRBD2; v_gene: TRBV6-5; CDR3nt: TGTGCCAGCAGTTACTCGATAGCGGGGGCCTACGAGCAGTACTTC; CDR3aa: CASSYSIAGAYEQYF
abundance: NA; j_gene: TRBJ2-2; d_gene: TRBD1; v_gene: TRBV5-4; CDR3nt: TGTGCCAGCCACCGGACAGGGGGCCTCCCGGCGAACACCGGGGAGCTGTTTTTT; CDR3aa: CASHRTGGLPANTGELFF
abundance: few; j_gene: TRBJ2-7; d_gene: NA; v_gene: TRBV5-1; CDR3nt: TGCGCCAGCAGCTTGGGGGGCAGCGGTAGCTCCTACGAGCAGTACTTC; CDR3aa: CASSLGGSGSSYEQYF
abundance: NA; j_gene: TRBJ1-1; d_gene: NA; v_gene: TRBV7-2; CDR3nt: TGTGCCAGCAGTAACCAGCCGAACACTGAAGCTTTCTTT; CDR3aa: CASSNQPNTEAFF
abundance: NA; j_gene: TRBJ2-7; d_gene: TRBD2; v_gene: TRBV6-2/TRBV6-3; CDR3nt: TGTGCCAGCAGCCGACGGGGGGTCCACTACGAGCAGTACTTC; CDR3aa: CASSRRGVHYEQYF
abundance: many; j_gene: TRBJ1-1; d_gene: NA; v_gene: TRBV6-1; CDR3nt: TGTGCCAGCGTGGACGGGCTGAACACTGAAGCTTTCTTT; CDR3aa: CASVDGLNTEAFF
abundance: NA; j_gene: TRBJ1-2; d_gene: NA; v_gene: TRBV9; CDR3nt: TGTGCCAGCAGCGCATCAGGGATAGCTAACTATGGCTACACCTTC; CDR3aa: CASSASGIANYGYTF
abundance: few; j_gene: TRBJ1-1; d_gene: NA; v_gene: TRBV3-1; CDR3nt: TGTGCCAGCGCCAGACAAGGGGCCGCTGAAGCTTTCTTT; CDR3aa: CASARQGAAEAFF
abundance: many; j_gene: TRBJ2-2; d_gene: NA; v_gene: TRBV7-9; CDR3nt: TGTGCCAGCAACTTAATTAGTCTCGGGGAGCTGTTTTTT; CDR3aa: CASNLISLGELFF
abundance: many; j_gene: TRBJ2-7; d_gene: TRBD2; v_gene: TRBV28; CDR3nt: TGTGCCAGCAGTTTAGATATCGGGACTAAGGACTCCTACGAGCAGTACTTC; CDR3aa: CASSLDIGTKDSYEQYF
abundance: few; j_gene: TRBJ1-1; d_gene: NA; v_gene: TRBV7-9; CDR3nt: TGTGCCAGCAGCTTAGCTGGAACAAGTAGCGTTCCCGAAGCTTTCTTT; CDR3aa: CASSLAGTSSVPEAFF
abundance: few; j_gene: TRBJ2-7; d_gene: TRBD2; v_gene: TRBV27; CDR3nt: TGTGCCACCACTAGCGGGAGCTCCTACGAGCAGTACTTC; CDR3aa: CATTSGSSYEQYF
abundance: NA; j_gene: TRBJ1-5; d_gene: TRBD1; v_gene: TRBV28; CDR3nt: TGTGCCAGCAGTACGACAGGGCCTAATAGCAATCAGCCCCAGCATTTT; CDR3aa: CASSTTGPNSNQPQHF
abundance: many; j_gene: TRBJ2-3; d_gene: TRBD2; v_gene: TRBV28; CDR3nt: TGTGCCAGCAGTTTATATCTGGGACTAGCGGCAGATACGCAGTATTTT; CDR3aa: CASSLYLGLAADTQYF
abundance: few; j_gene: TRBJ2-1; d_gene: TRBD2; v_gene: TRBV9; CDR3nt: TGTGCCAGCAGCCCCAGCTTAGCGGGGGGGCATGAGCAGTTCTTC; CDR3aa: CASSPSLAGGHEQFF
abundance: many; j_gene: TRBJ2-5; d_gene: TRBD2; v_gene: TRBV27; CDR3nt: TGTGCCAGCAGTCCACAGGGACTAGCACGCCCCCTCCAGTACTTC; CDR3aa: CASSPQGLARPLQYF
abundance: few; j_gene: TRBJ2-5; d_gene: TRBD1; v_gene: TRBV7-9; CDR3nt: TGTGCCAGCAGCTTAGCGATGGGACAGCAAGAGACCCAGTACTTC; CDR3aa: CASSLAMGQQETQYF
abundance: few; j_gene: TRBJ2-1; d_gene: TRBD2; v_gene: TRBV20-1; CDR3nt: TGCAGTGCTAGTCCGGCTAGCGGCTACGAGCAGTTCTTC; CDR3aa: CSASPASGYEQFF